This TCR beta chain was captured in a study of shared clonotypes between healthy human individuals. The authors ran the assay at deep level. Produced via immunoSEQ multiplex PCR; TCRdb's table is partial and in-frame only. The sample lists some 1.5 million clones, roughly 97% occurring once. Germline loops: CDR1 SGHRS, CDR2 YFSETQ. V was shortened by 4 bases and J by 4 bases, with 11 bases between the two germline ends. CDR3 length: 13 amino acids. Sequencing used naive CD4+ T cells sorted from blood. Subset reported: CD45RA+ positively selected. V usage is TRBV5-1 and J usage is TRBJ2-5; D call uncertain. The sequence was collected from a man aged 30 to 39 in good health. The chain's CDR3 is CASSPTPAETQYF. Here the CDR3 DNA reads TGCGCCAGCAGCCCGACCCCGGCAGAGACCCAGTACTTC. Full variable domain (outside the CDR3, taken from reference TRBV5-1 and TRBJ2-5): KAGVTQTPRYLIKTRGQQVTLSCSPISGHRSVSWYQQTPGQGLQFLFEYFSETQRNKGNFPGRFSGRQFSNSRSEMNVSTLELGDSALYLCASSPTPAETQYFGPGTRLLVL.